This is a list of T cell receptor beta chains from one sample in a study of immune reconstitution after stem cell transplant in scleroderma. Each CDR3 protein is one row after TCRdb ran MiXCR on the RT-PCR reads. The data hold 5,000 or so distinct CDR3 sequences, with approximately 8.5% observed a single time. The sample was taken before or after autologous hematopoietic stem cell transplantation (not recorded which). These receptors were taken from a male donor with systemic sclerosis. CDR3s include the opening cysteine and the closing phenylalanine or tryptophan. Each record gives: CDR3 protein, CDR3 DNA, D gene, V gene, J gene, clone size. The D gene is left open where the match is weak. A row's size may be missing; if present it is once, few, many or a size class.

CASSHGRSSTDTQYF,TGTGCCAGCAGTCATGGGCGATCTAGCACAGATACGCAGTATTTT,NA,TRBV28,TRBJ2-3,NA
CAWKGQNNEKLFF,TGTGCCTGGAAGGGACAGAATAATGAAAAACTGTTTTTT,TRBD1,TRBV30,TRBJ1-4,once
CSARSGYEQYF,TGCAGTGCTAGATCCGGCTACGAGCAGTACTTC,NA,TRBV20-1,TRBJ2-7,few
CASSLGVSSGNTIYF,TGTGCCAGCAGCTTAGGGGTCTCCTCTGGAAACACCATATATTTT,NA,TRBV7-8,TRBJ1-3,few
CASSLLSQRHNSPLHF,TGTGCCAGCAGTTTATTATCACAACGCCATAATTCACCCCTCCACTTT,NA,TRBV27,TRBJ1-6,medium-sized
CSARDIWGTGELFF,TGCAGTGCTAGAGACATATGGGGGACCGGGGAGCTGTTTTTT,NA,TRBV20-1,TRBJ2-2,medium-sized
CASSLQVGPPFF,TGTGCCAGCAGCCTCCAGGTAGGGCCACCGTTCTTC,NA,TRBV3-1,TRBJ2-1,NA
CSARGGDSEQYF,TGCAGTGCTAGAGGCGGGGACAGCGAGCAGTACTTC,NA,TRBV20-1,TRBJ2-7,NA
CASSSGQGRAYEQYF,TGTGCCAGCAGTTCCGGACAGGGGCGGGCCTACGAGCAGTACTTC,TRBD1,TRBV27,TRBJ2-7,few
CASSLAQNQPQHF,TGTGCCAGCAGCTTAGCCCAGAATCAGCCCCAGCATTTT,NA,TRBV7-8,TRBJ1-5,NA
CSVVRGQETQYF,TGCAGCGTTGTCAGGGGGCAAGAGACCCAGTACTTC,TRBD1,TRBV29-1,TRBJ2-5,NA
CSVSPGVANGQFF,TGCAGTGTTTCCCCGGGAGTGGCGAATGGGCAGTTCTTC,NA,TRBV20-1,TRBJ2-1,NA
CSARTSSYEQYF,TGCAGCGCCCGGACTAGCAGCTACGAGCAGTACTTC,TRBD2,TRBV29-1,TRBJ2-7,few
CACHGDRTGVSAHNEQFF,TGCGCCTGCCATGGGGACCGGACAGGGGTCTCGGCACACAATGAGCAGTTCTTC,TRBD1,TRBV5-1,TRBJ2-1,few
CASSLSGDSPLHF,TGTGCCAGCAGCTTATCGGGTGATTCACCCCTCCACTTT,NA,TRBV7-7,TRBJ1-6,few
CASSLPGQYSPLHF,TGTGCCAGCAGCTTACCGGGGCAGTATTCACCCCTCCACTTT,NA,TRBV7-2,TRBJ1-6,large
CASSEAYRGRVREQFF,TGTGCCAGCAGTGAAGCGTACAGGGGGCGAGTTCGAGAGCAGTTCTTC,TRBD1,TRBV6-1,TRBJ2-1,few
CASSLGGSLVEQYF,TGCGCCAGCAGCTTGGGTGGCTCCCTCGTCGAGCAGTACTTC,NA,TRBV5-1,TRBJ2-7,few